The clone carrying this TCR beta chain was counted a few times. The antigen remains unidentified. The CDR3 totals 14 residues. The V gene's germline CDR1 is SGHRS and CDR2 YFSETQ. V shed 4 bases and J 8 bases; nucleotides not matched to a gene: 6. Expressed TCRB transcripts got sequenced, as all isolated RNA was reverse transcribed. TCRdb keeps only in-frame clones here, not all; method: immunoSEQ multiplex PCR. Counted here are over 200,000 clones, 11% occurring once; the ten biggest clones make up over 0.015%. These data come from a study of beta chain features in type 1 diabetes. Study-level information: All samples together contributed 100 million to 120 million sorted cells for examination. The study, taken as a whole, reports: More deletions and fewer insertions at VDJ junctions were found in patients with type 1 diabetes. It was not settled here whether HLA type affects TCRB rearrangement. There was a moderate but significant shortening of TCRB CDR3s in all four CD4+ subsets of Type 1 diabetes patients. Patients' naive, central memory and regulatory TCRB repertoires appeared more alike than those of healthy donors.

The V call is TRBV5-1, the J call TRBJ1-6; the match to TRBD1 covers 7 bases. This TCR was sampled from a man aged 30 to 39 with type 1 diabetes. Specimen: naive CD4+ T cells from blood. CDR3 loop: CASSPGQRDSPLHF. In DNA, the CDR3 is TGCGCCAGCAGCCCGGGACAGAGGGATTCACCCCTCCACTTT.